These T cell receptor beta chains were read from a single sample in a study of monozygotic twins with inflammatory bowel disease. TCRdb reprocessed the 5' RACE reads and reports one entry per CDR3 protein, with no DNA. The repertoire table contains roughly 330,000 distinct CDR3 sequences. The sequencing input was blood. The receptor source for this set is a human donor with ulcerative colitis or Crohn's disease, or a healthy co-twin of an affected twin (not recorded which). The CDR3 runs from the conserved cysteine through the conserved F or W. The order of the fields is J gene, V gene, CDR3 protein.

>TRBJ1-5|TRBV5-1
CASSLDQAGEQPQHF
>TRBJ2-3|TRBV27
CASSIGGTDTQYF
>TRBJ2-1|TRBV20-1
CSASVPYNEQFF
>TRBJ2-1|TRBV9
CASSNVLGPSEQFF
>TRBJ2-7|TRBV20-1
CSAQGTFEYEQYF
>TRBJ2-3|TRBV20-1
CSARVQRSTDTQYF
>TRBJ1-1|TRBV15
CATSRDLAGRNTEAFF
>TRBJ1-1|TRBV28
CASSLLGKGGRVTEAFF
>TRBJ1-2|TRBV15
CATSSQGVDNYGYTF
>TRBJ1-2|TRBV20-1
CSAGGGGENGYTF
>TRBJ2-7|TRBV10-2
CASSESFFGAGLSYEQYF
>TRBJ2-5|TRBV28
CASSTPYRDKGGMSTETQYF
>TRBJ1-5|TRBV20-1
CSARNVDSNQPQHF
>TRBJ1-2|TRBV5-1
CASSPRQGNYGYTF
>TRBJ2-7|TRBV28
CVSSIEDRGYEQYF
>TRBJ2-7|TRBV20-1
CSVTRSGRRISEQYF
>TRBJ2-1|TRBV27
CASRYLAGGPGNEQFF
>TRBJ1-5|TRBV19
CASSSLTGVEQPQHF
>TRBJ1-3|TRBV7-8
CASSPRNGGYSGNTIYF
>TRBJ1-1|TRBV27
CASSSRQGITNTEAFF
>TRBJ1-5|TRBV20-1
CSASTGEGQPQHF
>TRBJ2-7|TRBV27
CASRRTIGTFNEQYF
>TRBJ2-7|TRBV4-1
CASSQVEGSGYEQYF
>TRBJ2-2|TRBV29-1
CSLYQVDTGELFF
>TRBJ1-5|TRBV10-3
CAISVNGPGIDQPQHF
>TRBJ1-1|TRBV7-9
CASSLGGRGNTEAFF
>TRBJ2-2|TRBV10-3
CAISEAGKNTGELFF
>TRBJ2-1|TRBV5-1
CASRGQGWVNEQFF
>TRBJ2-1|TRBV7-3
CASSLSSQRVSSYNEQFF
>TRBJ2-7|TRBV7-8
CASSWAAGRTHEQYF
>TRBJ1-6|TRBV20-1
CSARDEILNSPLHF
>TRBJ1-3|TRBV6-6
CACQGSGNTIYF
>TRBJ2-3|TRBV24-1
CATSDLATSTDTQYF
>TRBJ2-1|TRBV20-1
CSAMRVSSYNEQFF
>TRBJ1-5|TRBV19
CASSIWSRDDQPQHF
>TRBJ1-1|TRBV5-1
CASSSAQGINTEAFF
>TRBJ2-3|TRBV5-1
CASSLRVQADTQYF
>TRBJ2-5|TRBV4-3
CASSQGKWETQYF
>TRBJ2-7|TRBV6-1
CASRLGRPYEQYF
>TRBJ2-5|TRBV5-1
CASSLGGSETQYF
>TRBJ1-5|TRBV19
CASTQTRGLQPQHF
>TRBJ2-3|TRBV5-1
CASSLGLEFSTDTQYF